These 29 T cell receptor beta chains were all obtained from the same sample, sequenced in a study of Graves' ophthalmopathy and Graves' hyperthyroidism. CDR3 regions of TCR beta were amplified from RNA transcripts. HTBI primers were employed in first-round RT-PCR, then a second-round multiplex PCR followed. MiXCR, run by TCRdb on the multiplex PCR reads, gives a single entry per CDR3 protein. The data hold hundreds of thousands of distinct CDR3 sequences, with over 40% observed a single time. What was sequenced was peripheral blood. Receptor source: an adult man with Graves' ophthalmopathy.

V usage is TRBV9 and J usage is TRBJ2-7; TRBD1 is a possible D gene (5 bases). The CDR3 runs 15 residues. CDR1 is SGDLS, CDR2 YYNGEE, per germline. Trimming cost V 4 bases and J 3 bases, with 17 bases left between them. The CDR3 nucleotides are TGTGCCAGCAGCCAAGGAAACAGGAGCGACTACGAGCAGTACTTC. The encoded protein is CASSQGNRSDYEQYF.

The chain couples TRBV7-3 to TRBJ2-5; D perhaps matches TRBD2 (6 bases). Trimming stripped 6 bases from V and 5 bases from J, with 19 bases between. The CDR3 has 15 amino acids. From germline, CDR1 is SGHTA and CDR2 FQGTGA. CDR3 protein: CASRSASAGRETQYF. In DNA, the CDR3 is TGTGCCAGCAGGTCCGCCTCGGCGGGGCGGGAGACCCAGTACTTC. Based on the CDR3 plus reference TRBV7-3 and TRBJ2-5, the full variable domain is GAGVSQTPSNKVTEKGKYVELRCDPISGHTALYWYRQSLGQGPEFLIYFQGTGAADDSGLPNDRFFAVRPEGSVSTLKIQRTERGDSAVYLCASRSASAGRETQYFGPGTRLLVL.

This clonotype was observed at least ten times. The chain is built from TRBV7-2 and TRBJ2-5; a possible D gene is TRBD1 (6 bases). V lost 5 bases and J 2 bases, leaving 12 bases between the germline ends. From germline, CDR1 is SGHTA and CDR2 FQGNSA. The CDR3 sequence is 14 residues long. Here the CDR3 DNA reads TGTGCCAGCAGCGTTGGGGGCGCACAAGAGACCCAGTACTTC. Protein product: CASSVGGAQETQYF.

V and J are TRBV29-1 and TRBJ1-2; D may be TRBD1 (6 bases). The germline gives CDR1 SQVTM, CDR2 ANQGSEA. V lost 4 bases and J lost 3, with 12 bases in between. The CDR3 extends over 13 amino acids. The CDR3 bases are TGCAGCGTTGCACCAGGGGAGGACTATGGCTACACCTTC. Translated: CSVAPGEDYGYTF.

V usage is TRBV6-6 and J usage is TRBJ1-5; no clear D gene. Germline-derived CDR1 and CDR2 are MNHNY and SVGAGI (reference sequence). V was cut by 6 bases and J by 0 bases, with 9 bases left in between. The CDR3 length is 14 residues. CDR3 region: CASSPNHSNQPQHF. The CDR3 DNA sequence: TGTGCCAGCAGCCCGAATCATAGCAATCAGCCCCAGCATTTT.

The chain employs TRBV19 and TRBJ1-6; 9 positions match TRBD1. The V gene's germline CDR1 is LNHDA and CDR2 SQIVND (reference sequence). CDR3 size: 16 residues. V lost 4 bases to trimming and J lost 8 bases; unmatched junction nucleotides: 9. The CDR3 sequence: CASSTTGTGFDSPLHF. CDR3 DNA: TGTGCCAGTAGTACCACCGGGACAGGGTTCGATTCACCCCTCCACTTT. Full variable domain (remainder filled in from reference TRBV19 and TRBJ1-6): DGGITQSPKYLFRKEGQNVTLSCEQNLNHDAMYWYRQDPGQGLRLIYYSQIVNDFQKGDIAEGYSVSREKKESFPLTVTSAQKNPTAFYLCASSTTGTGFDSPLHFGNGTRLTVT.

This clonotype was seen more than once but under ten times. The V gene is TRBV4-2, the J gene TRBJ2-7, with D maybe TRBD1 (5 bases). The CDR3 extends over 16 amino acids. Between the trimmed V and J ends, which lost 0 bases and 5 bases, there was a span of 17 bases. The V gene's germline CDR1 is LGHNA and CDR2 YNFKEQ. The CDR3 nucleotides read TGTGCCAGCAGCCAAGACGTAGGCAGGGTGGCGGACGAGCAGTACTTC. This sequence encodes CASSQDVGRVADEQYF.

In this sample, this clonotype turned up many times. The V and J genes are TRBV2 and TRBJ1-3; D unclear. V lost 3 bases and J lost 0, with 12 bases in between. Looked up from germline, CDR1 is SNHLY and CDR2 is FYNNEI. The CDR3 is made up of 16 amino acids. The CDR3 sequence is CASSDNPYFSGNTIYF. In DNA form, the CDR3 reads TGTGCCAGCAGTGATAACCCCTACTTCTCTGGAAACACCATATATTTT.

The chain has TRBV6-5 and TRBJ1-2; the D is unclear. Looked up from germline, CDR1 is MNHEY and CDR2 is SVGAGI. The length of the CDR3 is 14 residues. V lost 7 bases to trimming and J lost 2 bases, with 14 bases between them. This CDR3 reads CASTADEGNYGYTF. CDR3 nucleotide sequence: TGTGCCAGCACCGCGGACGAGGGAAACTATGGCTACACCTTC.

The chain employs TRBV25-1 and TRBJ2-1; D uncertain. Trimming took 6 bases from V and 10 from J, leaving 13 bases between them. This CDR3 has 12 residues. CDR1 and CDR2 from the germline V gene are MGHDK and SYGVNS. The CDR3 sequence: CASSPPLGEQFF. CDR3 DNA sequence: TGTGCCAGCAGCCCCCCTCTCGGAGAGCAGTTCTTC.

A note on this clonotype: A read error is possible here, since a much larger clone lies one base away. V gene TRBV25-1 combines with J gene TRBJ1-1; 7 nucleotides agree with TRBD1. Germline V gives CDR1 MGHDK, CDR2 SYGVNS. The CDR3 is 17 amino acids. For the CDR3, the DNA is TGTGCCAGCAGCTTGCTAAGCCGACAGGGCCTGAACACTGAAGCTTCCTTT. Protein sequence: CASSLLSRQGLNTEASF.

This clonotype was found many times. The chain combines TRBV20-1 with TRBJ1-6, with 7 nucleotides matching TRBD1. The CDR3 loop spans 13 amino acids. Losses at the gene ends were 6 bases for V and 8 bases for J; bases not matched to a gene: 7. Looked up from germline, CDR1 is DFQATT and CDR2 is SNEGSKA (reference sequence). The CDR3 coding sequence is TGCAGTGCCAGACAGGGACCAGATTCACCCCTCCACTTT. Protein: CSARQGPDSPLHF.

This clonotype was picked up a small number of times. J is TRBJ1-1 and V is TRBV25-1; D remains ambiguous. V lost 8 bases and J 3 bases, leaving 19 bases between the germline ends. CDR3 length: 15 amino acids. Germline CDR1 is MGHDK and CDR2 is SYGVNS. The CDR3 nucleotides read TGTGCCAGCTGTTCGGTTGGGATCGGGGACACTGAAGCTTTCTTT. Amino acids: CASCSVGIGDTEAFF.

This clonotype was recorded many times. The chain has TRBV7-3 and TRBJ1-2; TRBD1 matches 8 bases. The trim removed 5 bases at V and 4 bases at J, leaving 6 bases unmatched. Germline assignment: CDR1 SGHTA and CDR2 FQGTGA. This CDR3 is built from 14 residues. Written as DNA, the CDR3 is TGTGCCAGCAGCGCATCCGGGACAGGCTATGGCTACACCTTC. It translates to CASSASGTGYGYTF.

Many counts were recorded for this clonotype. Sequence at one end of the junction differs from germline and may be a read error. This rearrangement joins TRBV5-1 to TRBJ1-2; TRBD1 matches at 8 bases. The CDR3 consists of 13 residues. CDR1 and CDR2 (germline): SGHRS, YFSETQ. The CDR3 coding sequence is TGTGCCAGCAGCCAGGGGGCCGGGGACGGCTACACCTTC. Translation: CASSQGAGDGYTF.

This clonotype has ten or more counts. The chain has TRBV18 and TRBJ1-5; D may be TRBD1 (6 bases). V gave up 3 bases and J gave up 0 bases, with 9 bases separating them. Germline CDR1 reads KGHSH; CDR2 reads LQKENI. The CDR3 contains 15 residues. CDR3 sequence: CASSPATGSNQPQHF. The CDR3 region has the DNA TGTGCCAGCTCACCCGCGACAGGTAGCAATCAGCCCCAGCATTTT.

This clonotype turned up a few times. The chain joins TRBV5-6 to TRBJ1-3, with D possibly matching TRBD1 (5 bases). There are 15 residues in the CDR3. CDR1 is SGHDT, CDR2 YYEEEE, per germline. The ends were cut back, 3 bases at V and 1 base at J, with 11 bases in the middle. CDR3 in amino acids: CASSWGRPSGNTIYF. CDR3 coding DNA: TGTGCCAGCAGCTGGGGACGACCTTCTGGAAACACCATATATTTT.

With regard to this clonotype: A much larger clone lies one base from this, so it may be a read error. The chain couples TRBV29-1 to TRBJ2-7, with TRBD1 matching 10 bases. Germline V lookup: CDR1 SQVTM, CDR2 ANQGSEA. The CDR3 length is 14 residues. The CDR3 bases are TGCAGCGTTCGGACAGGGGGTGGCTCCTACGGGCAGTACTTC. This sequence encodes CSVRTGGGSYGQYF.

The table lists this clonotype with many counts. The chain joins TRBV19 to TRBJ2-7; the match to TRBD1 covers 8 bases. The CDR3 spans 16 residues. In germline, CDR1 is LNHDA, CDR2 SQIVND (reference sequence). The junction had 14 bases not matched to a gene; V was cut back by 5 bases and J by 5 bases. The CDR3 region is CASSGGSRTGYDEQYF. DNA for the CDR3: TGTGCCAGTAGTGGGGGATCCAGGACAGGGTACGACGAGCAGTACTTC.

This chain connects TRBV7-9 to TRBJ2-5, with TRBD1 matching 7 bases. This CDR3 is 14 amino acids long. The ends lost 5 bases at V and 9 bases at J; junction bases unmatched: 12. The V gene's germline CDR1 is SEHNR and CDR2 FQNEAQ (reference sequence). This CDR3 is CASSGVGGNQPQYF. The CDR3 region has the DNA TGTGCCAGCAGCGGGGTAGGGGGCAATCAGCCCCAGTACTTC.

This chain joins TRBV11-2 and TRBJ1-5; possibly TRBD1 for D (5 bases). Germline V gene data show CDR1 as SGHAT and CDR2 as FQNNGV. V lost 0 bases, J lost 5 bases, and 17 bases lay in between. This CDR3 is 17 amino acids long. CDR3 residues: CASSLEVAGWSDQPQHF. The CDR3 region has the DNA TGTGCCAGCAGCTTAGAGGTGGCAGGGTGGTCCGATCAGCCCCAGCATTTT.

This chain connects TRBV7-2 to TRBJ1-5; TRBD1 aligns across 9 bases. This CDR3 region has 15 residues. The ends lost 5 bases at V and 5 bases at J; junction bases unmatched: 7. Germline assignment: CDR1 SGHTA and CDR2 FQGNSA. For the CDR3, the DNA is TGTGCCAGCAGCACGGGACAGGGTCGCTATCAGCCCCAGCATTTT. Its protein is CASSTGQGRYQPQHF.

This clonotype appeared many times. The V and J genes are TRBV2 and TRBJ1-4, with unresolved D. The CDR3 has 14 residues. Germline lookup yields CDR1 SNHLY and CDR2 FYNNEI. The ends were cut back, 3 bases at V and 7 bases at J, with 12 bases in the middle. The CDR3 sequence is CASSDSGGTEKLFF. The DNA of the CDR3 is TGTGCCAGCAGTGACTCAGGCGGTACTGAAAAACTGTTTTTT.

At least ten counts were recorded for this clonotype. The V and J genes are TRBV7-2 and TRBJ2-7, with 11 bases lining up with TRBD2. The germline V gene encodes CDR1 SGHTA and CDR2 FQGNSA. This CDR3 spans 16 amino acids. Trimming cost V 5 bases and J 4 bases; bases outside gene matches: 10. CDR3 coding DNA: TGTGCCAGCAGCCTCGCGGCGGCTAGCGGGGGGTACGAGCAGTACTTC. This gives the protein CASSLAAASGGYEQYF. Combining the CDR3 with reference TRBV7-2 and TRBJ2-7 gives the whole variable domain GAGVSQSPSNKVTEKGKDVELRCDPISGHTALYWYRQSLGQGLEFLIYFQGNSAPDKSGLPSDRFSAERTGGSVSTLTIQRTQQEDSAVYLCASSLAAASGGYEQYFGPGTRLTVT.

This clonotype was recorded many times. CDR3 sequence: CASSPGQGYNSPLHF. CDR3 DNA: TGCGCCAGCAGCCCAGGACAGGGTTATAATTCACCCCTCCACTTT. The chain employs TRBV5-1 and TRBJ1-6; TRBD1 agrees at 8 bases. The germline CDR1 and CDR2 sequences are SGHRS and YFSETQ. This CDR3 has 15 residues. V was clipped by 4 bases and J by 4 bases; unmatched bases: 4. The entire variable domain, with the rest obtained from reference TRBV5-1 and TRBJ1-6, is as follows: KAGVTQTPRYLIKTRGQQVTLSCSPISGHRSVSWYQQTPGQGLQFLFEYFSETQRNKGNFPGRFSGRQFSNSRSEMNVSTLELGDSALYLCASSPGQGYNSPLHFGNGTRLTVT.

Remarks on this clonotype: The conserved phenylalanine or tryptophan normally closing the CDR3 is absent here, so this likely arose from a read error. The DNA is omitted, as the CDR3 cannot be located on it reliably, and the CDR3 follows TCRdb's listing. The V and J genes are TRBV5-1 and TRBJ1-3; TRBD1 reflects the table's D call only, with no check against the DNA. The CDR3 sequence runs 11 residues, both termini included. The germline CDR1 and CDR2 sequences are SGHRS and YFSETQ. CDR3 in amino acids: CASSSPGTGGL.

The chain uses TRBV10-3 and TRBJ1-5; tentative D call: TRBD1 (5 bases). V shed 0 bases and J shed 5 bases, with 17 bases lying between them. This CDR3 contains 17 residues. Germline loops: CDR1 ENHRY, CDR2 SYGVKD. CDR3 region: CAISESLGAGSDQPQHF. The CDR3 DNA sequence: TGTGCCATCAGTGAGTCTTTAGGGGCAGGGTCTGATCAGCCCCAGCATTTT.

The chain combines TRBV7-2 with TRBJ2-3; 9 nucleotides match TRBD1. The V gene's germline CDR1 is SGHTA and CDR2 FQGNSA. V lost 6 bases to trimming and J lost 5 bases; unmatched junction nucleotides: 6. CDR3 length equals 14 residues. CDR3 nucleotides: TGTGCCAGCAGTAGGGGACAGGGCAGAGATACGCAGTATTTT. This gives the protein CASSRGQGRDTQYF.

This clonotype showed up many times. This rearrangement joins TRBV9 to TRBJ1-6; D perhaps matches TRBD1 (6 bases). This CDR3 comprises 16 residues. CDR1 and CDR2 (germline): SGDLS, YYNGEE. The germline V and J ends were trimmed by 0 bases and 7 bases, with 14 bases remaining between them. The CDR3 DNA reads as TGTGCCAGCAGCGTAGGTCCTCCCGGGGGCAATTCACCCCTCCACTTT. Its protein is CASSVGPPGGNSPLHF. Together with reference TRBV9 and TRBJ1-6, the CDR3 gives the full variable domain: DSGVTQTPKHLITATGQRVTLRCSPRSGDLSVYWYQQSLDQGLQFLIQYYNGEERAKGNILERFSAQQFPDLHSELNLSSLELGDSALYFCASSVGPPGGNSPLHFGNGTRLTVT.